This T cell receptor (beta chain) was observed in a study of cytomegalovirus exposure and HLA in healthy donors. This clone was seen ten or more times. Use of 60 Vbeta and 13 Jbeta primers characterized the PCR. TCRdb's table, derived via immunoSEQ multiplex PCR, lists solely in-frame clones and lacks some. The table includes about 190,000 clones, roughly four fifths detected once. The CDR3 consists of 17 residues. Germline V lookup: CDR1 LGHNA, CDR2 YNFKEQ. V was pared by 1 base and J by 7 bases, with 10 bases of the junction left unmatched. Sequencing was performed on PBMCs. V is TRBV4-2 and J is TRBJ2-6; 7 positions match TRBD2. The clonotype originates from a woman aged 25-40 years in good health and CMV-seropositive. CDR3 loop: CASSQGTGGFGANVLTF. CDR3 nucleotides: TGTGCCAGCAGCCAAGGAACCGGGGGGTTTGGTGCCAACGTCCTGACTTTC.